A single sample is the source of the 20 T cell receptor beta chains below, sequenced in a study of blood T cell repertoires in COVID-19. The table came from immunoSEQ multiplex PCR; TCRdb's copy has only in-frame clones and leaves some out. This repertoire shows about 300,000 clones, around 92% found once; its top ten account for less than 2%. The sequencing input was peripheral blood. These receptor sequences come from a young woman with COVID-19, enrolled during active disease.

The gene calls are TRBV20-1 and TRBJ1-4; D ambiguous. V shed 3 bases and J shed 5 bases, with 4 bases lying between them. The CDR3 is 11 amino acids. CDR1 and CDR2 (germline): DFQATT, SNEGSKA (reference sequence). The DNA of the CDR3 is TGCAGTGCTAGCCTCAATGAAAAACTGTTTTTT. Amino acid sequence: CSASLNEKLFF.

The CDR3 sequence is CASSLRTSSGNTIYF. The CDR3 bases are TGTGCCAGCTCACTTCGGACATCGTCTGGAAACACCATATATTTT. The gene calls are TRBV18 and TRBJ1-3, with TRBD1 as a possible D gene (5 bases). Germline CDR1 reads KGHSH; CDR2 reads LQKENI. The CDR3 sequence is 15 residues long. Trimming took off 4 bases at V and 1 base at J, with 11 bases between the two ends.

The V call is TRBV4-1, the J call TRBJ1-4; TRBD1 matches at 7 bases. The CDR3 runs to 15 residues. Germline-derived CDR1 and CDR2 are MGHRA and YSYEKL. J lost 4 bases, V lost 6 bases, and 8 bases had no gene match. In DNA, the CDR3 is TGCGCCAGCAGTAAGACAGGGCTCAATAATGAAAAACTGTTTTTT. Protein product: CASSKTGLNNEKLFF.

This CDR3 is CASSRLAGNTGELFF. CDR3 nucleotide sequence: TGTGCCAGCAGCCGACTAGCGGGGAACACCGGGGAGCTGTTTTTT. The chain recombines TRBV11-3 with TRBJ2-2; 10 bases line up with TRBD2. Germline V gene data show CDR1 as SGHNT and CDR2 as YENEEA. The J segment lost 1 base and the V segment lost 5 bases, leaving 1 base of the junction unmatched. The CDR3 consists of 15 residues.

The genes are TRBV29-1 and TRBJ2-1; no clear D. There are 13 residues in the CDR3. Per germline, CDR1 SQVTM and CDR2 ANQGSEA. Trimming shortened V by 6 bases and J by 6 bases, and 15 bases separated the two germline ends. The DNA of the CDR3 is TGCAGCGTACTGGGCCCCCGCCCCAATGAGCAGTTCTTC. Translated, it gives CSVLGPRPNEQFF.

J is TRBJ2-1 and V is TRBV12-3 or TRBV12-4; perhaps TRBD2 as D (6 bases). The V gene lost 6 bases and the J gene lost 5 bases, with 11 bases spanning the gap. This CDR3 comprises 13 residues. Here the CDR3 reads CASRSGLNNEQFF. Here the CDR3 DNA reads TGTGCCAGCAGGTCGGGACTCAACAATGAGCAGTTCTTC.

This chain uses TRBV19 with TRBJ1-1; D ambiguous. The CDR3 has 10 amino acids. V was clipped by 10 bases and J by 5 bases, with 8 bases between them. Germline assignment: CDR1 LNHDA and CDR2 SQIVND (reference sequence). Written as DNA, the CDR3 is TGTGCCACCTCGGGGACTGAAGCTTTCTTT. Amino acids: CATSGTEAFF. Drawing the rest from reference TRBV19 and TRBJ1-1, the complete variable domain is DGGITQSPKYLFRKEGQNVTLSCEQNLNHDAMYWYRQDPGQGLRLIYYSQIVNDFQKGDIAEGYSVSREKKESFPLTVTSAQKNPTAFYLCATSGTEAFFGQGTRLTVV.

This sequence joins TRBV4-2 and TRBJ1-6; 7 nucleotides line up with TRBD1. This CDR3 contains 15 residues. The germline gives CDR1 LGHNA, CDR2 YNFKEQ. V trimming: 2 bases; J trimming: 9 bases; junction bases outside the gene matches: 7. In DNA, the CDR3 is TGTGCCAGCAGCCAAACCCGACAGGGAGGTTCACCCCTCCACTTT. This translates into CASSQTRQGGSPLHF.

The rearrangement links TRBV4-1 to TRBJ1-1, with D maybe TRBD1 (5 bases). This CDR3 has 16 residues. The V gene's germline CDR1 is MGHRA and CDR2 YSYEKL. Trimming took off 1 base at V and 0 bases at J, with 12 bases between the two ends. The CDR3 is CASSQGPGGMNTEAFF. For the CDR3, the DNA is TGCGCCAGCAGCCAAGGCCCCGGGGGGATGAACACTGAAGCTTTCTTT.

This sequence joins TRBV7-9 and TRBJ2-7; D is unclear. Trimming left V 1 base short and J 5 bases short, with 15 bases between. Looked up from germline, CDR1 is SEHNR and CDR2 is FQNEAQ (reference sequence). The CDR3 has 15 amino acids. CDR3 sequence (DNA): TGTGCCAGCAGCTTAGGTTCGAGCGCCGGAAACGAGCAGTACTTC. Its translation: CASSLGSSAGNEQYF.

The table lists this clone with a count of one. The V and J genes are TRBV12-3 or TRBV12-4 and TRBJ2-7; D is possibly TRBD1 (5 bases). V was shortened by 3 bases and J by 5 bases, with 8 bases between the two germline ends. This CDR3 is built from 12 residues. The CDR3 reads CASSFEGDEQYF. The CDR3 DNA reads TGTGCCAGCAGTTTCGAAGGGGACGAGCAGTACTTC.

The J gene is TRBJ1-2, the V gene TRBV7-3, with 7 bases aligning to TRBD1. CDR1 and CDR2 (germline): SGHTA, FQGTGA. This CDR3 contains 14 residues. V shed 5 bases, J shed 2 bases, and the junction held 5 bases outside the gene matches. CDR3 sequence: CASSRDRENYGYTF. Here the CDR3 DNA reads TGTGCCAGCAGCCGCGACAGGGAAAACTATGGCTACACCTTC.

This chain connects TRBV6-4 to TRBJ2-1, with TRBD2 identical over 7 bases. The V gene end was trimmed by 1 base and the J gene end by 9 bases; junction bases not matched to a gene: 0. Germline V gene lookup returns CDR1 MRHNA and CDR2 SNTAGT. CDR3 length: 12 residues. The CDR3 DNA is TGTGCCAGCAGTGACTGGGGGGGTGAGCAGTTCTTC. It specifies CASSDWGGEQFF.

The chain couples TRBV10-3 to TRBJ2-1; 10 bases match TRBD2. From germline, CDR1 is ENHRY and CDR2 SYGVKD. V gave up 2 bases and J gave up 0 bases; unmatched junction bases: 1. The CDR3 runs to 16 residues. The CDR3 loop reads CAISEASGGSYNEQFF. The CDR3 DNA is TGTGCCATCAGTGAGGCTAGCGGGGGCTCCTACAATGAGCAGTTCTTC.

The chain combines TRBV12-3 or TRBV12-4 with TRBJ1-5; D may be TRBD1 (5 bases). Between the trimmed V and J ends, which lost 6 bases and 2 bases, there was a span of 8 bases. This CDR3 is built from 13 residues. As DNA, the CDR3 is TGTGCCAGCAGATCGACAGGCAATCAGCCCCAGCATTTT. This encodes CASRSTGNQPQHF.

The gene calls are TRBV6-1 and TRBJ1-1; the match to TRBD1 covers 9 bases. The V and J ends lost 2 bases and 1 base, in that order; junction bases with no gene match: 2. Germline CDR1 reads MNHNS; CDR2 reads SASEGT. The CDR3 totals 15 residues. The CDR3 nucleotides read TGTGCCAGCAGTGAATGGGACAGGGCGAACACTGAAGCTTTCTTT. This encodes CASSEWDRANTEAFF.

CDR3 amino acids: CAWTWAKAGAITDTQYF. The CDR3 DNA reads as TGTGCCTGGACCTGGGCCAAAGCGGGGGCGATCACAGATACGCAGTATTTT. The V gene is TRBV30, the J gene TRBJ2-3, with 8 bases matching TRBD2. The CDR3 has 17 amino acids. With 4 bases clipped from V and 2 bases from J, the junction kept 14 bases outside the gene matches. Germline assignment: CDR1 GTSNPN and CDR2 SVGIG (reference sequence).

The V gene is TRBV7-3, the J gene TRBJ2-5, with D possibly matching TRBD2 (7 bases). The V end was cut by 5 bases, the J end by 1 base, with 17 bases between. Per the germline V gene, CDR1 is SGHTA and CDR2 is FQGTGA. The CDR3 has 16 residues. The CDR3: CASSDGTGGPQETQYF. In nucleotides, the CDR3 is TGTGCCAGCAGCGATGGGACGGGGGGCCCCCAAGAGACCCAGTACTTC.

The rearrangement uses TRBV10-1 and TRBJ1-6, with 8 bases identical to TRBD1. Germline trimming cut 11 bases from V and 1 base from J; bases unmatched to any gene: 7. This CDR3 is 15 amino acids long. The germline V gene encodes CDR1 WNHNN and CDR2 SYGVQD (reference sequence). Written as DNA, the CDR3 is TGCGCCCGCCGACAGGGGAGTTCCTATAATTCACCCCTCCACTTT. Translating gives CARRQGSSYNSPLHF.

The chain employs TRBV2 and TRBJ1-3; TRBD1 is a possible D gene (5 bases). This CDR3 has 14 amino acids. Germline CDR1 is SNHLY and CDR2 is FYNNEI. The ends were cut back, 3 bases at V and 4 bases at J, with 10 bases in the middle. The CDR3 nucleotides are TGTGCCAGCAGTGAGACAAAGGGGGGAAACACCATATATTTT. This codes for CASSETKGGNTIYF.